Only a few counts were recorded for the clone carrying this T cell receptor beta chain. Its antigen is undetermined. MiXCR was run by TCRdb on the 5' RACE reads, yielding one entry per CDR3 protein. This table has under 550,000 distinct CDR3 sequences, 20% to 25% appearing once. These data originate in a study of T cells after yellow fever vaccination. Study-level background: Preparation of fractions with low cell numbers was performed using SMART-Seq v4 Ultra Low Input.

Study outcomes and limitations: Re-detected after boosting: most primary clones, almost 97% of CD4 and about 85% of CD8.

The V end was cut by 3 bases, the J end by 7 bases, with 15 bases between. The CDR3 runs to 14 residues. The germline V gene has CDR1 SEHNR and CDR2 FQNEAQ (reference sequence). This rearrangement joins TRBV7-9 to TRBJ2-5; no firm D call. The receptor was derived from a man between 18 and 29 years old who received the YFV17D yellow fever vaccine. The sequencing here drew on PBMCs, taken roughly 23 days after the first yellow fever vaccination. CDR3 sequence (DNA): TGTGCCAGCAGCTTCGGTGCTGTCCCTCGGACCCAGTACTTC. Translation: CASSFGAVPRTQYF.